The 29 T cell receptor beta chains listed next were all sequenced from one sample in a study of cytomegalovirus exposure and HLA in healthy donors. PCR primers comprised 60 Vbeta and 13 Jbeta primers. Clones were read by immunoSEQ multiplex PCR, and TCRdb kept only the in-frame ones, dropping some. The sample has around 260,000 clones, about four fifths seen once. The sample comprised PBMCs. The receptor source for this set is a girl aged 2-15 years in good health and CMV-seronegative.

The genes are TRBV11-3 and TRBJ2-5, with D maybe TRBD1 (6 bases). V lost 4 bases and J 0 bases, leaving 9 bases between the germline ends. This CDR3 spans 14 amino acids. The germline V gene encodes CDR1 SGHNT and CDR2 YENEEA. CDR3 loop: CASSSAGDQETQYF. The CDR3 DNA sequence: TGTGCCAGCAGCTCTGCAGGGGACCAAGAGACCCAGTACTTC.

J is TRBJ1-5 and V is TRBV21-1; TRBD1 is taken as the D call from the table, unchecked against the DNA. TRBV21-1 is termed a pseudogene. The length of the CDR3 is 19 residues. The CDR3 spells CASSKASDRGEACNQPQHF. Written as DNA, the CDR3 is TGTGCCAGCAGCAAAGCGAGCGACAGGGGAGAGGCCTGCAATCAGCCCCAGCATTTT.

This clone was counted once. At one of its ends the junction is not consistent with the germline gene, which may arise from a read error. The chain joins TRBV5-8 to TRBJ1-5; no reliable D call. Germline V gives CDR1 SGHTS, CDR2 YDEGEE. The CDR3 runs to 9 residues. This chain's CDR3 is CASSLDRYF. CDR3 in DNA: TGTGCCAGCAGCTTGGACAGATATTTT.

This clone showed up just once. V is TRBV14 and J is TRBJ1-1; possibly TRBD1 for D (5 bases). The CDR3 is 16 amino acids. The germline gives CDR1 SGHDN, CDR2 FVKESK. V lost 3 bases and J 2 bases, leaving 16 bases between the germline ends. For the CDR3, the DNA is TGTGCCAGCAGCCATTTTTTGGGGAGGGGAAACACTGAAGCTTTCTTT. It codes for CASSHFLGRGNTEAFF.

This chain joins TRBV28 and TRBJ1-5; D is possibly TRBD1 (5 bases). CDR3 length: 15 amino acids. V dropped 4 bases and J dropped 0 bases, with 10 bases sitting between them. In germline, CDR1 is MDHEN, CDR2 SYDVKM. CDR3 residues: CASSSRGASNQPQHF. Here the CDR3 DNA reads TGTGCCAGCAGTTCTCGCGGGGCTAGCAATCAGCCCCAGCATTTT. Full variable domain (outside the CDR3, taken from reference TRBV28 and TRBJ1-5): DVKVTQSSRYLVKRTGEKVFLECVQDMDHENMFWYRQDPGLGLRLIYFSYDVKMKEKGDIPEGYSVSREKKERFSLILESASTNQTSMYLCASSSRGASNQPQHFGDGTRLSIL.

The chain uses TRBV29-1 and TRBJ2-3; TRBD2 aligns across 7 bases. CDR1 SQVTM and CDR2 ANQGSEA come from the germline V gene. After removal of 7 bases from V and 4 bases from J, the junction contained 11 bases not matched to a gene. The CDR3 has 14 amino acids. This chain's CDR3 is CSASRREWADTQYF. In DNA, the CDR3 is TGCAGCGCCTCACGGCGGGAGTGGGCAGATACGCAGTATTTT.

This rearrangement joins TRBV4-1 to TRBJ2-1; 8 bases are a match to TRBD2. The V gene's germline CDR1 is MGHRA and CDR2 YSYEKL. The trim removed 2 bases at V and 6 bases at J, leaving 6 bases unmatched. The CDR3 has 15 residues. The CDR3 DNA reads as TGCGCCAGCAGCCAACTTAGGACTAGCCTCAATGAGCAGTTCTTC. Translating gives CASSQLRTSLNEQFF.

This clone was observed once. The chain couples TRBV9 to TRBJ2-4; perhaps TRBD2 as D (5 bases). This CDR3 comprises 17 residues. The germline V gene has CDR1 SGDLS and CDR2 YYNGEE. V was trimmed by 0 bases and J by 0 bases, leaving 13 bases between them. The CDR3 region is CASSVGRGNEAKNIQYF. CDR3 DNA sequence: TGTGCCAGCAGCGTAGGTCGAGGGAACGAAGCCAAAAACATTCAGTACTTC.

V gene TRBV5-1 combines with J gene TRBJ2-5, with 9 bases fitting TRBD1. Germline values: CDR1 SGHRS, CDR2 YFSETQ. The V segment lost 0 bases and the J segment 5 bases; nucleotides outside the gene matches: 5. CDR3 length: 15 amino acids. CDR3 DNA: TGCGCCAGCAGCTTGGACAGGGGGCGCAGGGAGACCCAGTACTTC. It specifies CASSLDRGRRETQYF.

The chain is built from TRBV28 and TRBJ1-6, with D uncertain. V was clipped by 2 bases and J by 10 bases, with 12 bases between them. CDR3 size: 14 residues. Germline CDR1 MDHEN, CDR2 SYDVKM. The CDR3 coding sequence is TGTGCCAGCAGTTTAAGGTCGGGGAGGTCACCCCTCCACTTT. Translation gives CASSLRSGRSPLHF.

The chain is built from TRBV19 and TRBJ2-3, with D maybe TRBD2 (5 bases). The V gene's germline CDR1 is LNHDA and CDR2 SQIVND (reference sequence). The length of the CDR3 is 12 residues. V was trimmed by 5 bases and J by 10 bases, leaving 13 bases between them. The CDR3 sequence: CASSQLEVAQYF. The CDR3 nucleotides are TGTGCCAGTAGTCAACTAGAGGTGGCGCAGTATTTT.

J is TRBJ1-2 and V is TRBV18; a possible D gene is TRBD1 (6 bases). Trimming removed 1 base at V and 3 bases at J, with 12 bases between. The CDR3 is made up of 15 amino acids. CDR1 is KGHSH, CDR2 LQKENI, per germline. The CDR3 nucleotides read TGTGCCAGCTCACCACAGCAGGGGATGGACTATGGCTACACCTTC. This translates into CASSPQQGMDYGYTF.

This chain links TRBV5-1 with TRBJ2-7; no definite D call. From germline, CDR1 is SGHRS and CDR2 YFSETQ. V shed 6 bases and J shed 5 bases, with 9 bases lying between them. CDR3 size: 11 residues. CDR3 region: CASKRFHEQYF. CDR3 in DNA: TGCGCCAGCAAACGGTTCCACGAGCAGTACTTC.

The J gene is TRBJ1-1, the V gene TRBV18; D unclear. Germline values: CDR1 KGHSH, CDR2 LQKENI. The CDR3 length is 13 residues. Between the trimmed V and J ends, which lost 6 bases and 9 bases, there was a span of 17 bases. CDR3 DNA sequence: TGTGCCAGCTCCGCCCCCATGGCCCTTCAAGCTTTCTTT. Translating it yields CASSAPMALQAFF.

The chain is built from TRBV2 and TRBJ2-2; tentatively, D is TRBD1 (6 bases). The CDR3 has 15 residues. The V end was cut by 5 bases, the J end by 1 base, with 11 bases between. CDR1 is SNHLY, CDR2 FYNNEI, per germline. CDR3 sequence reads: CASSTTGMNTGELFF. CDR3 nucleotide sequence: TGTGCCAGCAGTACGACAGGAATGAACACCGGGGAGCTGTTTTTT.

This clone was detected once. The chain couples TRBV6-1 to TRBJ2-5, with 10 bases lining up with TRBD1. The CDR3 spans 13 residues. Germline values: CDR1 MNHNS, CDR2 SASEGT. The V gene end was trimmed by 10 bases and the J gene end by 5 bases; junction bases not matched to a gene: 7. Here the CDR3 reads CANSDRGLETQYF. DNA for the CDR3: TGTGCCAATTCGGACAGGGGGTTGGAGACCCAGTACTTC.

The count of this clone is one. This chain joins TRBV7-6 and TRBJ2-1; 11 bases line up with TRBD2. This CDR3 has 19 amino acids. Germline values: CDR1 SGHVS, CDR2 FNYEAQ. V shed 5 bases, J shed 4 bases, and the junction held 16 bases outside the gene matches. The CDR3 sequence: CASSPYRLAGGPGYNEQFF. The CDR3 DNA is TGTGCCAGCAGCCCTTATCGGCTAGCGGGAGGTCCGGGGTACAATGAGCAGTTCTTC. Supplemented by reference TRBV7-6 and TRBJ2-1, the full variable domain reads GAGVSQSPRYKVTKRGQDVALRCDPISGHVSLYWYRQALGQGPEFLTYFNYEAQQDKSGLPNDRFSAERPEGSISTLTIQRTEQRDSAMYRCASSPYRLAGGPGYNEQFFGPGTRLTVL.

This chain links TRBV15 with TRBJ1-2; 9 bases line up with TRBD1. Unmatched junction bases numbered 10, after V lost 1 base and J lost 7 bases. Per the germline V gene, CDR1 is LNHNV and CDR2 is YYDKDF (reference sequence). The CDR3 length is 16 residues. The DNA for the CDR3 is TGTGCCACCAGCAGAGTGAGTCGGGGGGACAGGGCTGGCTACACCTTC. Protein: CATSRVSRGDRAGYTF.

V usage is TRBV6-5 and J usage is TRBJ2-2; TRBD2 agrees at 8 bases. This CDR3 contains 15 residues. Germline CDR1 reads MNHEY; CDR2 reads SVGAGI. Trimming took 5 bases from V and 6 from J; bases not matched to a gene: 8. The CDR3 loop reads CASSKGLVVAGELFF. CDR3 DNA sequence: TGTGCCAGCAGTAAGGGACTAGTGGTGGCCGGGGAGCTGTTTTTT.

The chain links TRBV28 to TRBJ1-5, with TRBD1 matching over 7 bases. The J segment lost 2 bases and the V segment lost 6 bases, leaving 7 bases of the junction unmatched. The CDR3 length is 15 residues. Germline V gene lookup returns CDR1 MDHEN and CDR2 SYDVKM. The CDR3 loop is CASRLGTAGNQPQHF. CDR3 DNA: TGTGCCAGCAGATTAGGGACAGCGGGCAATCAGCCCCAGCATTTT.

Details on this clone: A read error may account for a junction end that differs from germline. This CDR3 reads CSSSLVRGVRYGANVLTF. Written as DNA, the CDR3 is TGTTCCAGCAGCTTAGTTCGTGGTGTCCGCTATGGGGCCAACGTCCTGACTTTC. The J gene is TRBJ2-6, the V gene TRBV7-9; D is uncertain. CDR1 SEHNR and CDR2 FQNEAQ come from the germline V gene (reference sequence). The CDR3 loop spans 18 amino acids.

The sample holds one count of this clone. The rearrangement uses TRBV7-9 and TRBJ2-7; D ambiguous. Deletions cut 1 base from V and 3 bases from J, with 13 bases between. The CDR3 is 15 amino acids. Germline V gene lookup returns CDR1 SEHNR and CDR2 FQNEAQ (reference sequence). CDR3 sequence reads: CASSLGAGYLYEQYF. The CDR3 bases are TGTGCCAGCAGCTTAGGGGCCGGCTACCTCTACGAGCAGTACTTC.

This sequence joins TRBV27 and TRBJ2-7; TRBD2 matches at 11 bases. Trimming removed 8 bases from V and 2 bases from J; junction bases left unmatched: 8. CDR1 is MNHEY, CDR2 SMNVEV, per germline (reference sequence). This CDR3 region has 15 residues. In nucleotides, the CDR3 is TGTGCCAGCGGTAAGACTAGCGGGGCAGCCTACGAGCAGTACTTC. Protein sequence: CASGKTSGAAYEQYF.

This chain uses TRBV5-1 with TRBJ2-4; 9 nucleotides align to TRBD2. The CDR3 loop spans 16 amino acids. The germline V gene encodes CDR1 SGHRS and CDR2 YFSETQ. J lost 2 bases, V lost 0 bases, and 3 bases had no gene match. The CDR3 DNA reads TGCGCCAGCAGCTTGGTTGCGGGGGGGCCCAAAAACATTCAGTACTTC. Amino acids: CASSLVAGGPKNIQYF.

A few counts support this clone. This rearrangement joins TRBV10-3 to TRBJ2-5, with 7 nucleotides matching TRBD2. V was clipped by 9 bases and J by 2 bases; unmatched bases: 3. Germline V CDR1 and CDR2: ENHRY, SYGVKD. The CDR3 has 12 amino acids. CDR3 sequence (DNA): TGTGCCATTCGAGCGGGACAAGAGACCCAGTACTTC. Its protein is CAIRAGQETQYF.

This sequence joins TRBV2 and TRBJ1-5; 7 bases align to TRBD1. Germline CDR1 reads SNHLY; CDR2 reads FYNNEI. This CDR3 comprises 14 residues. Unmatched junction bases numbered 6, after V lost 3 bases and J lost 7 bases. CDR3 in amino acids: CASSEGQTPQPQHF. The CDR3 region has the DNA TGTGCCAGCAGTGAGGGACAGACCCCACAGCCCCAGCATTTT.

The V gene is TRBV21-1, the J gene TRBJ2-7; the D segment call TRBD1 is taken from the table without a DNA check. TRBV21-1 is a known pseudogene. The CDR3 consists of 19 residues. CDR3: CASIKRKVGAARSSYEQYF. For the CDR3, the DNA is TGTGCCAGCATTAAAAGAAAGGTTGGGGCAGCCCGAAGCTCCTACGAGCAGTACTTC.

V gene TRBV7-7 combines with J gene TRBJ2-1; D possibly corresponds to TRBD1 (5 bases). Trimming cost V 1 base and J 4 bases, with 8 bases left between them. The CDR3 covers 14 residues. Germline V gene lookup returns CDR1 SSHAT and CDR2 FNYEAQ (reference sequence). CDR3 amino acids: CASSLGRAYNEQFF. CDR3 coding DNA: TGTGCCAGCAGCTTAGGCAGGGCTTACAATGAGCAGTTCTTC.

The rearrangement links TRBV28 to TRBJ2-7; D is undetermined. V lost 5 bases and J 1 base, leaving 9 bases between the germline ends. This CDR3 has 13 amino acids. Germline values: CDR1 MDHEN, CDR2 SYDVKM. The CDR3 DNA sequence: TGTGCCAGCAGTGCAAGGAGTTCCTACGAGCAGTACTTC. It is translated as CASSARSSYEQYF.